The text below deals with one T cell receptor beta chain. As yet, its antigen is unknown. The sample belongs to a study of cytomegalovirus exposure and HLA in healthy donors. Study details: Caucasian-associated ancestry cluster membership applied to 75% to 85% of 398 genotyped donors. Whole-study findings and limits: CMV serostatus was the only immune exposure information that was available. There were some V segments, including TRBV6-2 and TRBV6-3, excluded as indistinguishable.

The PCR used 60 Vbeta and 13 Jbeta primers. Sequencing used immunoSEQ multiplex PCR; TCRdb keeps in-frame clones, though not all of them. This specimen shows some 46,000 clones; the ten leading clones hold roughly 8%. CDR1 is SGHDT and CDR2 is YYEEEE in the germline V gene. J was trimmed by 2 bases and V by 2 bases; bases with no gene match: 5. The CDR3 has 15 residues. The TCR originated in a male donor in good health and CMV-seronegative. Material: PBMCs. The chain links TRBV5-6 to TRBJ1-2, with 8 bases fitting TRBD1. DNA of the CDR3: TGTGCCAGCAGCTTCCGGACAGGGCTCAACTATGGCTACACCTTC. Translation gives CASSFRTGLNYGYTF.